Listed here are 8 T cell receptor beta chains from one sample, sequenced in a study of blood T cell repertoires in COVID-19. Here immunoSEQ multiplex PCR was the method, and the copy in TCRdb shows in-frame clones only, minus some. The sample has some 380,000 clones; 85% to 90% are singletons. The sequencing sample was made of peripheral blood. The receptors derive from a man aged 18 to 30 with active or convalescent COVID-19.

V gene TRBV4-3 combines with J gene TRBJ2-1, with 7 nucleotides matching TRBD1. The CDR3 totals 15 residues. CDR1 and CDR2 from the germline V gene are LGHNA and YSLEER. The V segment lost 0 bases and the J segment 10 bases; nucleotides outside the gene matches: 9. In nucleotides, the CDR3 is TGCGCCAGCAGCCAAGATTTGTCAGGGGGTAGAGAGCAGTTCTTC. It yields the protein CASSQDLSGGREQFF.

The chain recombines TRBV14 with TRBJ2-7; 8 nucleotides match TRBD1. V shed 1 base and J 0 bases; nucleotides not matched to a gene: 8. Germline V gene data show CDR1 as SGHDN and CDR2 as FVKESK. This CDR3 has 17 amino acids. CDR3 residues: CASSQARGTGVSYEQYF. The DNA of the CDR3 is TGTGCCAGCAGCCAAGCCCGGGGGACAGGCGTCTCCTACGAGCAGTACTTC.

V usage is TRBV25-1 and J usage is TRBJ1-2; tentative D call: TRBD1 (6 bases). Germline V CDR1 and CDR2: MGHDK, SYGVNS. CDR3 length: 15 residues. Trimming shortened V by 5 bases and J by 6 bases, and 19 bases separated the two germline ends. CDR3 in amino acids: CASSTRDTLTNGYTF. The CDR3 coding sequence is TGTGCCAGCAGTACCCGGGACACCTTAACTAATGGCTACACCTTC.

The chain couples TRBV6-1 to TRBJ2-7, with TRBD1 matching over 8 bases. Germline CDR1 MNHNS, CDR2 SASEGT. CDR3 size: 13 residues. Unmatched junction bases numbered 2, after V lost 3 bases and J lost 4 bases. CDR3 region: CASSEGQVYEQYF. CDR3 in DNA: TGTGCCAGCAGTGAGGGACAGGTTTACGAGCAGTACTTC.

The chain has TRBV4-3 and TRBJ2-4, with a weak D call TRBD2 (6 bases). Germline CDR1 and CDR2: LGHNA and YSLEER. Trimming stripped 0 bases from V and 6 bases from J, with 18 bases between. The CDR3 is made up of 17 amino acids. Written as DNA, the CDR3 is TGCGCCAGCAGCCAAGAGGGGTCGGGAATCGGGGGAAACATTCAGTACTTC. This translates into CASSQEGSGIGGNIQYF.

In DNA form, the CDR3 reads TGCAGCGTGAAGATCCCCGGGACTAGCGGCCCCTACGAGCAGTACTTC. Residues: CSVKIPGTSGPYEQYF. This rearrangement joins TRBV29-1 to TRBJ2-7; the match to TRBD2 covers 11 bases. V shed 6 bases, J shed 2 bases, and the junction held 12 bases outside the gene matches. CDR3 size: 16 residues. The germline CDR1 and CDR2 sequences are SQVTM and ANQGSEA.

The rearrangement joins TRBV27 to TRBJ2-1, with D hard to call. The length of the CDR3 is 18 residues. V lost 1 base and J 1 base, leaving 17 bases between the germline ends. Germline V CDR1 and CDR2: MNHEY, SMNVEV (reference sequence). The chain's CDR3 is CASSLFRSGSTSYNEQFF. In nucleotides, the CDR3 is TGTGCCAGCAGTTTATTCCGTTCGGGTTCTACATCCTACAATGAGCAGTTCTTC.

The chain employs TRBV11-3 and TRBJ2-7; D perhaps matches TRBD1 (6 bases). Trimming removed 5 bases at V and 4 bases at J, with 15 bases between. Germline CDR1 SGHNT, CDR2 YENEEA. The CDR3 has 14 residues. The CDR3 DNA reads TGTGCCAGCAGCATGGGACACTCCGGGTACGAGCAGTACTTC. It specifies CASSMGHSGYEQYF.